This is a list of T cell receptor beta chains from one sample in a study of blood T cell repertoires in COVID-19. This table comes from immunoSEQ multiplex PCR, and its TCRdb copy is limited to in-frame clones, with some not included. The sample holds about 140,000 clones, under 90% seen once. Material for sequencing was peripheral blood. These receptors were taken from a woman aged 55-69 years with active or convalescent COVID-19. Both conserved end residues are part of each CDR3. The D gene is left open where the match is weak. Clone size is shown for a subset of rows, as once, few, many or a class of expanded clone.

J gene: TRBJ1-1
D gene: NA
V gene: TRBV19
clone size: NA
CDR3 protein: CASSIGPRANTEAFF
CDR3 DNA: TGTGCCAGTAGTATTGGTCCCAGGGCGAACACTGAAGCTTTCTTT

J gene: TRBJ2-5
D gene: TRBD2
V gene: TRBV6-2/TRBV6-3
clone size: NA
CDR3 protein: CASSYPPRGLAGKETQYF
CDR3 DNA: TGTGCCAGCAGTTACCCTCCTCGGGGACTAGCGGGAAAAGAGACCCAGTACTTC

J gene: TRBJ2-3
D gene: TRBD2
V gene: TRBV4-1
clone size: NA
CDR3 protein: CASSPATGGVTQYF
CDR3 DNA: TGCGCCAGCAGCCCCGCCACGGGAGGTGTTACGCAGTATTTT

J gene: TRBJ1-2
D gene: NA
V gene: TRBV11-2
clone size: NA
CDR3 protein: CASSLDMAGGTGGYTF
CDR3 DNA: TGTGCCAGCAGCTTAGATATGGCAGGCGGGACGGGAGGCTACACCTTC

J gene: TRBJ1-2
D gene: TRBD1
V gene: TRBV28
clone size: NA
CDR3 protein: CASSLRGREGYTF
CDR3 DNA: TGTGCCAGCAGTTTGAGGGGGCGCGAAGGCTACACCTTC

J gene: TRBJ2-7
D gene: NA
V gene: TRBV3-1/TRBV3-2
clone size: NA
CDR3 protein: CASSQGGLKRSYEQYF
CDR3 DNA: TGTGCCAGCAGCCAAGGAGGACTCAAACGCTCCTACGAGCAGTACTTC

J gene: TRBJ2-3
D gene: NA
V gene: TRBV4-1
clone size: NA
CDR3 protein: CASSRGTRDIWDTQYF
CDR3 DNA: TGCGCCAGCAGCCGGGGGACTCGCGATATTTGGGATACGCAGTATTTT

J gene: TRBJ1-2
D gene: NA
V gene: TRBV27
clone size: few
CDR3 protein: CASSLLQGEVGTF
CDR3 DNA: TGTGCCAGCAGTTTATTACAGGGAGAAGTAGGAACCTTC

J gene: TRBJ2-1
D gene: TRBD2
V gene: TRBV4-1
clone size: NA
CDR3 protein: CASSLAGDLYNEQFF
CDR3 DNA: TGCGCCAGCAGCCTAGCGGGAGACCTTTACAATGAGCAGTTCTTC

J gene: TRBJ1-1
D gene: NA
V gene: TRBV15
clone size: few
CDR3 protein: CATSTRVSEAFF
CDR3 DNA: TGTGCCACCAGTACCAGGGTGTCTGAAGCTTTCTTT

J gene: TRBJ1-2
D gene: NA
V gene: TRBV6-5
clone size: NA
CDR3 protein: CASTLDPSYGYTF
CDR3 DNA: TGTGCCAGCACCCTAGACCCGAGCTATGGCTACACCTTC

J gene: TRBJ2-1
D gene: TRBD2
V gene: TRBV29-1
clone size: NA
CDR3 protein: CSVEEVKGTSNNEQFF
CDR3 DNA: TGCAGCGTTGAAGAGGTAAAAGGGACTAGTAACAATGAGCAGTTCTTC

J gene: TRBJ1-4
D gene: NA
V gene: TRBV5-1
clone size: NA
CDR3 protein: CASSLDGRVNEKLFF
CDR3 DNA: TGCGCCAGCAGCTTGGATGGGAGGGTTAATGAAAAACTGTTTTTT

J gene: TRBJ2-5
D gene: TRBD2
V gene: TRBV11-1
clone size: NA
CDR3 protein: CASSFWGGETQYF
CDR3 DNA: TGTGCCAGCAGCTTTTGGGGAGGGGAGACCCAGTACTTC

J gene: TRBJ1-2
D gene: NA
V gene: TRBV6-5
clone size: once
CDR3 protein: CASTRREGSGYTF
CDR3 DNA: TGTGCCAGCACCCGGCGGGAGGGGTCTGGCTACACCTTC

J gene: TRBJ2-3
D gene: TRBD1
V gene: TRBV19
clone size: NA
CDR3 protein: CASSMGTGVWDTQYF
CDR3 DNA: TGTGCCAGTAGTATGGGAACAGGGGTGTGGGATACGCAGTATTTT

J gene: TRBJ1-5
D gene: NA
V gene: TRBV28
clone size: NA
CDR3 protein: CASRTRVSNQPQHF
CDR3 DNA: TGTGCCAGCAGGACCCGGGTAAGCAATCAGCCCCAGCATTTT

J gene: TRBJ2-5
D gene: NA
V gene: TRBV5-6
clone size: NA
CDR3 protein: CASSLGISLETQYF
CDR3 DNA: TGTGCCAGCAGCTTGGGTATTAGTTTGGAGACCCAGTACTTC

J gene: TRBJ1-1
D gene: NA
V gene: TRBV30
clone size: NA
CDR3 protein: CAWSFGERGTEAFF
CDR3 DNA: TGTGCCTGGTCCTTTGGGGAACGGGGCACTGAAGCTTTCTTT

J gene: TRBJ2-3
D gene: TRBD2
V gene: TRBV10-3
clone size: NA
CDR3 protein: CATLGLAGDTQYF
CDR3 DNA: TGTGCCACCCTGGGACTAGCGGGCGATACGCAGTATTTT

J gene: TRBJ2-1
D gene: NA
V gene: TRBV11-3
clone size: NA
CDR3 protein: CASSLDWRNEQFF
CDR3 DNA: TGTGCCAGCAGCTTAGACTGGCGGAATGAGCAGTTCTTC

J gene: TRBJ1-5
D gene: TRBD1
V gene: TRBV30
clone size: few
CDR3 protein: CARGLRQGLQPQHF
CDR3 DNA: TGTGCCCGGGGCCTTAGACAGGGATTGCAGCCCCAGCATTTT

J gene: TRBJ2-1
D gene: TRBD2
V gene: TRBV4-3
clone size: NA
CDR3 protein: CASSPTPAGVYNEQFF
CDR3 DNA: TGCGCCAGCAGCCCCACGCCAGCGGGAGTCTACAATGAGCAGTTCTTC

J gene: TRBJ2-5
D gene: TRBD2
V gene: TRBV2
clone size: NA
CDR3 protein: CASSVLGRDQETQYF
CDR3 DNA: TGTGCCAGCAGCGTGTTGGGGAGGGACCAAGAGACCCAGTACTTC

J gene: TRBJ2-3
D gene: TRBD2
V gene: TRBV27
clone size: NA
CDR3 protein: CASSSPRTSGNTDTQYF
CDR3 DNA: TGTGCCAGCAGTTCGCCCCGGACTAGCGGCAACACAGATACGCAGTATTTT

J gene: TRBJ2-1
D gene: NA
V gene: TRBV19
clone size: NA
CDR3 protein: CASSIQTGGRNEQFF
CDR3 DNA: TGTGCCAGTAGTATCCAAACCGGGGGACGCAATGAGCAGTTCTTC

J gene: TRBJ1-5
D gene: NA
V gene: TRBV5-1
clone size: NA
CDR3 protein: CASSLSGDWNQPQHF
CDR3 DNA: TGCGCCAGCAGCCTCTCGGGGGATTGGAATCAGCCCCAGCATTTT

J gene: TRBJ2-5
D gene: TRBD1
V gene: TRBV13
clone size: few
CDR3 protein: CASSSYRGQETQYF
CDR3 DNA: TGTGCCAGCAGCAGCTACAGGGGGCAAGAGACCCAGTACTTC

J gene: TRBJ2-3
D gene: TRBD2
V gene: TRBV19
clone size: NA
CDR3 protein: CASSTRSGGFTDTQYF
CDR3 DNA: TGTGCCAGTAGTACAAGGAGCGGGGGATTCACAGATACGCAGTATTTT